This TCR beta chain was sequenced during a study of blood T cell repertoires in COVID-19. In the study overall: In each case, the material was cDNA or gDNA derived from T cells, B-cell-depleted T cells, or PBMCs.

The table came from immunoSEQ multiplex PCR; TCRdb's copy has only in-frame clones and leaves some out. In the table there are tens of thousands of clones, roughly 80% of which are singletons. Trimming pared 5 bases from V and 5 bases from J, leaving 10 bases between. This CDR3 contains 13 residues. Germline CDR1 and CDR2: SGHAT and FQNNGV. The sequenced sample consisted of peripheral blood. The chain is built from TRBV11-2 and TRBJ1-3, with D maybe TRBD1 (6 bases). This receptor was obtained from a woman aged 55-69 years with acute or convalescent COVID-19. CDR3 in DNA: TGTGCCAGCAGCACACAGGGTAGAAACACCATATATTTT. Residues: CASSTQGRNTIYF. The entire variable domain, with the rest obtained from reference TRBV11-2 and TRBJ1-3, is as follows: EAGVAQSPRYKIIEKRQSVAFWCNPISGHATLYWYQQILGQGPKLLIQFQNNGVVDDSQLPKDRFSAERLKGVDSTLKIQPAKLEDSAVYLCASSTQGRNTIYFGEGSWLTVV.